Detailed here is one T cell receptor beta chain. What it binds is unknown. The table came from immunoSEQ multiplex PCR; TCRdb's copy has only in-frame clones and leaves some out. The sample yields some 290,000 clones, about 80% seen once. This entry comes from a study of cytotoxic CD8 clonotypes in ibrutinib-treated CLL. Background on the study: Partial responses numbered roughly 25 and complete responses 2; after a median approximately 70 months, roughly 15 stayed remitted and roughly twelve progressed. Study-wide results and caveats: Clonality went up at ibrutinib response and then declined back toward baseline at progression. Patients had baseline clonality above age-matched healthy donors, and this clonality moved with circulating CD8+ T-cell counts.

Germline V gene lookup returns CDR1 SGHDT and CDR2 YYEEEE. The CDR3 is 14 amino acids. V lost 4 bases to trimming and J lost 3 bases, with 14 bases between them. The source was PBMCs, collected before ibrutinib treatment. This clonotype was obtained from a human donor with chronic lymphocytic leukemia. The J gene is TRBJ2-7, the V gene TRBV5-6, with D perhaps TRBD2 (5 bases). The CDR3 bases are TGTGCCAGCAGCAACCCGGGATCATACTACGAGCAGTACTTC. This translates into CASSNPGSYYEQYF.